These 30 T cell receptor beta chains were all obtained from the same sample, sequenced in a study of CD8+CD57+ T cells in acquired aplastic anemia. Genomic DNA was employed as the template in profiling TCR beta VDJ and CDR3. TCRdb used MiXCR to reprocess the reads, holding one entry per CDR3 protein. The sample lists around 180,000 distinct CDR3 sequences; 50% to 75% were seen once. Sequencing was done on a sample of sorted CD4+, CD8+, or CD8+CD57+ T cells (not recorded which) from PBMCs. These receptors all stem from a human donor in good health.

Ten or more counts support this clonotype. J is TRBJ2-1 and V is TRBV7-9, with a possible D match to TRBD1 (6 bases). Per germline, CDR1 SEHNR and CDR2 FQNEAQ (reference sequence). With 5 bases removed from V and 3 bases from J, the gap between germline ends came to 14 bases. This CDR3 spans 15 amino acids. The CDR3 DNA is TGTGCCAGCAGCCCCCGAGGACAGTTCTACAATGAGCAGTTCTTC. Its protein product is CASSPRGQFYNEQFF.

As for this clonotype: A read error may be the cause here, since a much bigger clone is one base away. The CDR3 nucleotides read TGCACCAGCAGCCAATTTTACAGGGCCTCGAACACTGAAGCTTTCTTT. It yields the protein CTSSQFYRASNTEAFF. The chain carries TRBV4-1 and TRBJ1-1; D is perhaps TRBD1 (6 bases). CDR1 is MGHRA and CDR2 is YSYEKL in the germline V gene. The CDR3 extends over 16 amino acids.

Only a few counts were recorded for this clonotype. The J gene is TRBJ2-7, the V gene TRBV9; D is perhaps TRBD1 (6 bases). Trimming took off 5 bases at V and 7 bases at J, with 16 bases between the two ends. CDR3 size: 13 residues. Germline loops: CDR1 SGDLS, CDR2 YYNGEE. The CDR3 nucleotides read TGTGCCAGCAGTGGGACACTTTTTCAGGAGCAGTACTTC. It translates to CASSGTLFQEQYF.

A note on this clonotype: This CDR3 is missing its conserved last phenylalanine or tryptophan, likely due to a read error. The limits of the CDR3 on the DNA are not certain, so only TCRdb's listed CDR3 is given. The chain couples TRBV13 to TRBJ2-1. The germline V gene encodes CDR1 PRHDT and CDR2 FYEKMQ (reference sequence). The CDR3 adds up to 10 amino acids, both ends counted. The CDR3 is CASSLIYRAL.

The chain carries TRBV15 and TRBJ2-6; D is ambiguous. V lost 0 bases and J 0 bases, leaving 0 bases between the germline ends. CDR1 LNHNV and CDR2 YYDKDF come from the germline V gene (reference sequence). CDR3 length: 14 residues. CDR3 DNA sequence: TGTGCCACCAGCAGAGACTCTGGGGCCAACGTCCTGACTTTC. Amino acids: CATSRDSGANVLTF.

The chain is built from TRBV19 and TRBJ1-1, with 8 bases lining up with TRBD1. The ends lost 4 bases at V and 1 base at J; junction bases unmatched: 8. The CDR3 runs 16 residues. From germline, CDR1 is LNHDA and CDR2 SQIVND (reference sequence). CDR3 in amino acids: CASSTLRTGWNTEAFF. The CDR3 region has the DNA TGTGCCAGTAGTACGCTTAGGACAGGGTGGAACACTGAAGCTTTCTTT. Full variable domain (outside the CDR3, taken from reference TRBV19 and TRBJ1-1): DGGITQSPKYLFRKEGQNVTLSCEQNLNHDAMYWYRQDPGQGLRLIYYSQIVNDFQKGDIAEGYSVSREKKESFPLTVTSAQKNPTAFYLCASSTLRTGWNTEAFFGQGTRLTVV.

The V and J genes are TRBV9 and TRBJ2-5; D is perhaps TRBD1 (5 bases). Germline CDR1 SGDLS, CDR2 YYNGEE. With 0 bases removed from V and 0 bases from J, the gap between germline ends came to 15 bases. The CDR3 spans 17 residues. The CDR3 bases are TGTGCCAGCAGCGTAGCTCGATCGGGCAGGGACCAAGAGACCCAGTACTTC. The encoded protein is CASSVARSGRDQETQYF.

V is TRBV20-1 and J is TRBJ1-6, with 7 bases lining up with TRBD1. The V and J ends lost 4 bases and 6 bases, in that order; junction bases with no gene match: 3. The germline V gene encodes CDR1 DFQATT and CDR2 SNEGSKA (reference sequence). The CDR3 contains 13 residues. CDR3 sequence: CSATGGSNSPLHF. The CDR3 region has the DNA TGCAGTGCTACAGGGGGTTCTAATTCACCCCTCCACTTT.

Of note for this clonotype: The germline gene is not matched at one end of the junction; a read error may be the cause. The V gene is TRBV6-4, the J gene TRBJ2-1; possible D gene TRBD2, 6 bases. The CDR3 spans 15 residues. CDR1 and CDR2 (germline): MRHNA, SNTAGT. The CDR3: CASSESGLSYNEQSF. DNA for the CDR3: TGTGCCAGCAGTGAAAGCGGGTTATCCTACAATGAGCAGTCCTTC.

This clonotype was seen repeatedly, ten times or more. The chain employs TRBV27 and TRBJ2-7; possibly TRBD1 or TRBD2 for D (5 bases each). Germline V CDR1 and CDR2: MNHEY, SMNVEV (reference sequence). This CDR3 is 16 amino acids long. V shed 5 bases and J shed 3 bases, with 20 bases lying between them. The CDR3 region has the DNA TGTGCCAGCAGTATGAAACCGGGACCAAGAGACTACGAGCAGTACTTC. It specifies CASSMKPGPRDYEQYF.

The chain recombines TRBV12-3 or TRBV12-4 with TRBJ1-6; D gene unclear. The CDR3 covers 14 residues. V lost 10 bases and J lost 0, with 10 bases in between. The CDR3 sequence: CATQQSSYNSPLHF. In DNA form, the CDR3 reads TGTGCCACCCAACAGAGCTCCTATAATTCACCCCTCCACTTT.

This sequence joins TRBV20-1 and TRBJ1-2; D is unresolved. CDR3 length: 10 residues. Between the trimmed V and J ends, which lost 2 bases and 11 bases, there was a span of 9 bases. The germline V gene has CDR1 DFQATT and CDR2 SNEGSKA (reference sequence). CDR3 in amino acids: CSARTLTYTF. The CDR3 DNA is TGCAGTGCTAGAACCCTGACGTACACCTTC.

The chain joins TRBV29-1 to TRBJ1-2; D may be TRBD1 (5 bases). This CDR3 contains 14 residues. Germline V gene data show CDR1 as SQVTM and CDR2 as ANQGSEA. V lost 4 bases to trimming and J lost 7 bases, with 19 bases between them. The CDR3 region is CSVGTDTRTSGYTF. Written as DNA, the CDR3 is TGCAGCGTTGGGACGGACACCCGCACCAGTGGCTACACCTTC.

On this clonotype: Compared with germline, one end of the junction differs, possibly owing to a read error. This chain links TRBV20-1 with TRBJ2-7; D perhaps matches TRBD2 (6 bases). Germline V CDR1 and CDR2: DFQATT, SNEGSKA (reference sequence). The CDR3 is 11 residues long. The CDR3 DNA follows: TGCAGTGCTAGAGATCAGGGTTTAGCGGTCTTC. Amino acid sequence: CSARDQGLAVF.

The gene calls are TRBV5-1 and TRBJ1-1, with TRBD1 as a possible D gene (5 bases). V gave up 0 bases and J gave up 4 bases, with 10 bases separating them. This CDR3 is 14 amino acids long. Germline V gene data show CDR1 as SGHRS and CDR2 as YFSETQ. The chain's CDR3 is CASSLGPRGTEAFF. CDR3 coding DNA: TGCGCCAGCAGCTTGGGACCGAGGGGCACTGAAGCTTTCTTT.

This clonotype showed up just a few times. This chain uses TRBV7-9 with TRBJ1-6; D gene uncertain. CDR1 is SEHNR, CDR2 FQNEAQ, per germline (reference sequence). With 5 bases removed from V and 10 bases from J, the gap between germline ends came to 12 bases. The CDR3 contains 13 residues. The CDR3 nucleotides read TGTGCCAGCAGCCCGGACTTATCCTCACCCCTCCACTTT. Residues: CASSPDLSSPLHF.

The chain carries TRBV24-1 and TRBJ2-1; D call uncertain. Germline V gene lookup returns CDR1 KGHDR and CDR2 SFDVKD. Trimming left V 2 bases short and J 6 bases short, with 7 bases between. The CDR3 sequence is 13 residues long. The CDR3 loop reads CATSDWTRNEQFF. The CDR3 DNA is TGTGCCACCAGTGATTGGACCCGCAATGAGCAGTTCTTC.

This sequence joins TRBV2 and TRBJ1-4; possibly TRBD1 for D (5 bases). The CDR3 covers 13 residues. CDR1 and CDR2 (germline): SNHLY, FYNNEI. Deletions cut 6 bases from V and 5 bases from J, with 10 bases between. The CDR3 reads CASRGGLNEKLFF. The CDR3 DNA reads as TGTGCCAGCAGGGGGGGTTTAAATGAAAAACTGTTTTTT.

This clonotype was detected once. The genes are TRBV15 and TRBJ2-7; 8 nucleotides match TRBD1. The CDR3 spans 14 residues. V lost 0 bases, J lost 7 bases, and 5 bases stayed unmatched. CDR1 and CDR2 from the germline V gene are LNHNV and YYDKDF (reference sequence). Here the CDR3 reads CATSRDQGAREQYF. The CDR3 nucleotides are TGTGCCACCAGCAGAGATCAGGGGGCGCGTGAGCAGTACTTC.

J is TRBJ2-5 and V is TRBV5-1; D unclear. CDR3 length equals 12 residues. Trimming left V 5 bases short and J 3 bases short, with 8 bases between. Germline CDR1 SGHRS, CDR2 YFSETQ. CDR3 loop: CASSPDEETQYF. CDR3 in DNA: TGCGCCAGCAGTCCGGATGAAGAGACCCAGTACTTC.

The rearrangement joins TRBV7-3 to TRBJ2-1; the D gene could be TRBD1 or TRBD2 (6 bases each). V was pared by 5 bases and J by 8 bases, with 13 bases between. The germline gives CDR1 SGHTA, CDR2 FQGTGA. The CDR3 loop spans 13 amino acids. The CDR3 DNA is TGTGCCAGCAGCGGCCTCCGGGGGCATGAGCAGTTCTTC. It translates to CASSGLRGHEQFF.

With regard to this clonotype: The junction departs from germline at one end; a sequencing error may be responsible. V is TRBV7-3 and J is TRBJ2-5, with no clear D. There are 11 residues in the CDR3. Germline assignment: CDR1 SGHTA and CDR2 FQGTGA. The CDR3, as DNA: TGTGCCAGCAGCTCTCGCGAGATCCAGTACTTC. Protein: CASSSREIQYF.

V and J are TRBV20-1 and TRBJ2-7, with 7 bases matching TRBD1. The CDR3 loop spans 11 amino acids. The V gene's germline CDR1 is DFQATT and CDR2 SNEGSKA (reference sequence). Germline trimming cut 4 bases from V and 4 bases from J; bases unmatched to any gene: 1. The CDR3 loop reads CSAKTGYEQYF. In DNA, the CDR3 is TGCAGTGCTAAGACAGGGTACGAGCAGTACTTC.

This clonotype was detected many times. The chain couples TRBV2 to TRBJ2-2, with D perhaps TRBD2 (7 bases). Germline lookup yields CDR1 SNHLY and CDR2 FYNNEI. The V end lost 4 bases, the J end lost 0 bases, and 12 bases lay between the germline ends. The CDR3 totals 16 residues. CDR3 residues: CASSGGGAPNTGELFF. CDR3 coding DNA: TGTGCCAGCAGTGGGGGGGGGGCACCGAACACCGGGGAGCTGTTTTTT.

This clonotype was found a few times. This chain joins TRBV7-9 and TRBJ2-7, with D perhaps TRBD1 (6 bases). Germline CDR1 SEHNR, CDR2 FQNEAQ (reference sequence). V lost 1 base, J lost 3 bases, and 10 bases lay in between. CDR3 length equals 14 residues. The CDR3: CASSLGTAGYEQYF. CDR3 sequence (DNA): TGTGCCAGCAGCTTAGGGACAGCAGGCTACGAGCAGTACTTC.

Ten or more counts support this clonotype. V and J are TRBV20-1 and TRBJ2-7; 7 bases match TRBD1. The CDR3 extends over 15 amino acids. Germline loops: CDR1 DFQATT, CDR2 SNEGSKA (reference sequence). Trimming took 0 bases from V and 0 from J; bases not matched to a gene: 5. CDR3 loop: CSAREDRRSSYEQYF. The CDR3 region has the DNA TGCAGTGCTAGAGAGGACAGGAGGAGCTCCTACGAGCAGTACTTC.

This rearrangement joins TRBV11-2 to TRBJ2-5; 12 bases agree with TRBD2. CDR1 SGHAT and CDR2 FQNNGV come from the germline V gene. J gave up 3 bases and V 0 bases, and 17 bases lay outside the gene matches. The CDR3 sequence is 21 residues long. CDR3 protein: CASSLDKATSGGRNPEETQYF. The CDR3 coding sequence is TGTGCCAGCAGCTTAGATAAAGCGACTAGCGGGGGCCGAAACCCGGAAGAGACCCAGTACTTC. Complete variable domain (other parts from reference TRBV11-2 and TRBJ2-5): EAGVAQSPRYKIIEKRQSVAFWCNPISGHATLYWYQQILGQGPKLLIQFQNNGVVDDSQLPKDRFSAERLKGVDSTLKIQPAKLEDSAVYLCASSLDKATSGGRNPEETQYFGPGTRLLVL.

This clonotype turned up a few times. This chain uses TRBV19 with TRBJ2-5; unclear D gene. Trimming removed 5 bases from V and 5 bases from J, with 6 bases in between. The CDR3 spans 11 residues. CDR1 is LNHDA and CDR2 is SQIVND in the germline V gene (reference sequence). CDR3 nucleotides: TGTGCCAGTAGTTCCGGGGAGACCCAGTACTTC. Amino acid sequence: CASSSGETQYF.

The chain employs TRBV11-1 and TRBJ2-7; 7 nucleotides align to TRBD2. Germline CDR1 is SGHAT and CDR2 is FQDESV (reference sequence). After removal of 8 bases from V and 3 bases from J, the junction contained 10 bases not matched to a gene. This CDR3 contains 14 residues. The CDR3 DNA reads TGTGCCAGCGAATTCCGAGGGGAGGGCTACGAGCAGTACTTC. It encodes CASEFRGEGYEQYF.

The CDR3 nucleotides are TGTGCCAGCAGCTTAGAGCTTGGGACCAATAACTATGGCTACACCTTC. Protein sequence: CASSLELGTNNYGYTF. The chain uses TRBV7-2 and TRBJ1-2; the D gene is possibly TRBD1 (5 bases). CDR1 and CDR2 from the germline V gene are SGHTA and FQGNSA. V lost 1 base and J lost 1, with 13 bases in between. The CDR3 runs to 16 residues.